A single sample is the source of the 3 T cell receptor beta chains below, sequenced in a study of OX40 agonist ivuxolimab in advanced cancers. Produced via immunoSEQ multiplex PCR; TCRdb's table is partial and in-frame only. The sample consists of about 81,000 clones, roughly 91% of them appearing once. The sample was CD4+ or CD8+ T cells sorted from blood, taken in a trial of the OX40 agonist ivuxolimab. The receptors were sampled from an adult with an advanced solid tumor such as melanoma, head and neck, liver or kidney cancer.

This rearrangement joins TRBV7-9 to TRBJ2-7; D is perhaps TRBD2 (6 bases). The CDR3 covers 16 residues. V was pared by 4 bases and J by 2 bases, with 18 bases between. From germline, CDR1 is SEHNR and CDR2 FQNEAQ (reference sequence). Written as DNA, the CDR3 is TGTGCCAGCAGCTCCGGCGAGTCGGGGGAACCCTACGAGCAGTACTTC. Translation: CASSSGESGEPYEQYF. Full variable domain (rest looked up from reference TRBV7-9 and TRBJ2-7): DTGVSQNPRHKITKRGQNVTFRCDPISEHNRLYWYRQTLGQGPEFLTYFQNEAQLEKSRLLSDRFSAERPKGSFSTLEIQRTEQGDSAMYLCASSSGESGEPYEQYFGPGTRLTVT.

Concerning this clone itself: The same CDR3 can be traced to other DNA sequences in this sample. The chain joins TRBV29-1 to TRBJ1-2; possibly TRBD1 for D (5 bases). CDR3 size: 11 residues. Germline V CDR1 and CDR2: SQVTM, ANQGSEA. V was clipped by 5 bases and J by 6 bases, with 10 bases between them. DNA of the CDR3: TGCAGCGTTCAGACCAGGGATGGCTACACCTTC. It codes for CSVQTRDGYTF.

The chain employs TRBV27 and TRBJ1-5; D not certain. V was pared by 6 bases and J by 3 bases, with 15 bases between. Germline CDR1 MNHEY, CDR2 SMNVEV (reference sequence). The CDR3 contains 15 residues. The CDR3 DNA is TGTGCCAGCAGCCGCGGTGGGCACCTCAATCAGCCCCAGCATTTT. This sequence encodes CASSRGGHLNQPQHF.